This T cell receptor (beta chain) was obtained from a study of a mutant IDH1 vaccine in newly diagnosed glioma. Time point given: baseline, week 1 (first vaccination visit). Documented treatment: pre-vaccination baseline after standard-of-care therapy. Patients carried new grade 3 or 4 IDH1-mutant astrocytomas lacking nuclear ATRX. This clone was detected once. Here immunoSEQ multiplex PCR was the method, and the copy in TCRdb shows in-frame clones only, minus some. The sample has about 34,000 clones; around four fifths are singletons. This CDR3 is built from 14 residues. Germline V gene lookup returns CDR1 SGHRS and CDR2 YFSETQ. Trimming shortened V by 0 bases and J by 2 bases, and 9 bases separated the two germline ends.

The TCR originated in a man aged 50-60 years with glioma. Some clones in this sample may be carry-over from other donors' samples. The sequencing here drew on peripheral blood mononuclear cells (PBMCs), taken from a glioma patient treated with radiotherapy, temozolomide or both. The chain recombines TRBV5-1 with TRBJ2-7; D is unresolved. The CDR3 reads CASSLAVSPYEQYF. CDR3 in DNA: TGCGCCAGCAGCTTGGCAGTTTCCCCCTACGAGCAGTACTTC. Complete variable domain (other parts from reference TRBV5-1 and TRBJ2-7): KAGVTQTPRYLIKTRGQQVTLSCSPISGHRSVSWYQQTPGQGLQFLFEYFSETQRNKGNFPGRFSGRQFSNSRSEMNVSTLELGDSALYLCASSLAVSPYEQYFGPGTRLTVT.